Detailed here is one TCR beta chain. These data come from a study of blood T cell repertoires in COVID-19. Study as a whole: Samples of COVID-19 (acute and convalescent) were obtained from the United States, Italy and Spain. PBMCs, B-cell-depleted T cells, or T cells provided the cDNA or gDNA that made up the material.

Methods used by the authors: Quantification of nucleated cells was approximated via reference gene primer amplification. Measured with immunoSEQ multiplex PCR; TCRdb has only the in-frame clones, and not every one. D and trimming come from the DNA, and the V and J calls and clone size come from that table. The table has about 190,000 clones, 84% seen once; the top ten hold approximately 5%. The CDR3 extends over 14 amino acids. The germline CDR1 and CDR2 sequences are SGHNT and YYREEE (reference sequence). The V and J ends lost 5 bases and 4 bases respectively, with 13 bases between them. The sequence came from an older woman with active or convalescent COVID-19. The specimen was peripheral blood. The chain recombines TRBV5-4 with TRBJ2-1; D possibly corresponds to TRBD2 (6 bases). CDR3 nucleotides: TGTGCCAGCAGTTTCCCGGGGGAATACAATGAGCAGTTCTTC. It translates to CASSFPGEYNEQFF.